This is a list of T cell receptor beta chains from one sample in a study of T cells after posttransplantation cyclophosphamide. Libraries were prepared by immunoSEQ multiplex PCR; TCRdb keeps only in-frame clonotypes and omits some of them. The table includes tens of thousands of clones, 86% detected once. Sequencing input: PBMCs. These receptors were taken from a woman aged 55 to 70 with a blood cancer, CMV-positive, and with a related stem cell donor. Both conserved end residues are part of each CDR3. A D gene is named only where the DNA matches it firmly. Rows may omit the clone size; those that give it use once, few, many or a size class.

clone size: once; D gene: .; J gene: TRBJ1-1; V gene: TRBV2; CDR3 DNA: TGTGCCAGCAGCGCCTCAGGTCTCGCAGCTTTCTTT; CDR3 protein: CASSASGLAAFF
clone size: .; D gene: TRBD1; J gene: TRBJ1-3; V gene: TRBV9; CDR3 DNA: TGTGCCAGCAGCGTTGACAGGGGAGGAAACACCATATATTTT; CDR3 protein: CASSVDRGGNTIYF
clone size: .; D gene: .; J gene: TRBJ2-2; V gene: TRBV29-1; CDR3 DNA: TGCAGCGCAGGTCGGCAATCGAACACCGGGGAGCTGTTTTTT; CDR3 protein: CSAGRQSNTGELFF
clone size: .; D gene: .; J gene: TRBJ1-5; V gene: TRBV12-5; CDR3 DNA: TGTGCTAGTTGTTTCCAGGCGGGGGAGCCCCAGCATTTT; CDR3 protein: CASCFQAGEPQHF
clone size: .; D gene: TRBD1; J gene: TRBJ1-1; V gene: TRBV18; CDR3 DNA: TGTGCCAGCTCACACGGGACAGGGGGTTCGAATACTGAAGCTTTCTTT; CDR3 protein: CASSHGTGGSNTEAFF
clone size: .; D gene: TRBD2; J gene: TRBJ2-1; V gene: TRBV10-1; CDR3 DNA: TGCGCCAGCAGCACTAGCGGTGCCTACAATGAGCAGTTCTTC; CDR3 protein: CASSTSGAYNEQFF
clone size: few; D gene: .; J gene: TRBJ1-2; V gene: TRBV6-4; CDR3 DNA: TGTGCCAGCAGCCGCGCAAATCGGGGCTACACCTTC; CDR3 protein: CASSRANRGYTF
clone size: .; D gene: .; J gene: TRBJ1-2; V gene: TRBV6-5; CDR3 DNA: TGTGCCAGCAGTGAACAGGGTAACTATGGCTACACCTTC; CDR3 protein: CASSEQGNYGYTF
clone size: .; D gene: TRBD2; J gene: TRBJ2-7; V gene: TRBV5-5; CDR3 DNA: TGTGCCAGCAGCTTATCCGGGACTAGCGGGAGTTTGTCCGAGCAGTACTTC; CDR3 protein: CASSLSGTSGSLSEQYF
clone size: .; D gene: TRBD1; J gene: TRBJ2-5; V gene: TRBV5-4; CDR3 DNA: TGTGCCAGCAGCTTGGGGGGACAGGGGGCTGAGACCCAGTACTTC; CDR3 protein: CASSLGGQGAETQYF
clone size: .; D gene: TRBD1; J gene: TRBJ2-5; V gene: TRBV5-1; CDR3 DNA: TGCGCCAGCAGCTTGACGCAGGGGGCGATAGGGACCCAGTACTTC; CDR3 protein: CASSLTQGAIGTQYF
clone size: .; D gene: .; J gene: TRBJ2-7; V gene: TRBV7-2; CDR3 DNA: TGTGCCAGCAGCCAAACTAGTACCTACGAGCAGTACTTC; CDR3 protein: CASSQTSTYEQYF
clone size: once; D gene: .; J gene: TRBJ2-1; V gene: TRBV5-4; CDR3 DNA: TGTGCCAGCATGGGTAGCTTCCCCCATGAGCAGTTCTTC; CDR3 protein: CASMGSFPHEQFF
clone size: .; D gene: .; J gene: TRBJ1-5; V gene: TRBV18; CDR3 DNA: TGTGCCAGCTCCCCGGGATCCACGACCAATCAGCCCCAGCATTTT; CDR3 protein: CASSPGSTTNQPQHF
clone size: .; D gene: .; J gene: TRBJ1-3; V gene: TRBV15; CDR3 DNA: TGTGCCACCAGCGCCGACAACTCTGGAAACACCATATATTTT; CDR3 protein: CATSADNSGNTIYF
clone size: .; D gene: .; J gene: TRBJ1-1; V gene: TRBV27; CDR3 DNA: TGTGCCAGCAGCCCCTCTCGGGGGGAAGCTTTCTTT; CDR3 protein: CASSPSRGEAFF
clone size: .; D gene: TRBD2; J gene: TRBJ2-7; V gene: TRBV7-9; CDR3 DNA: TGTGCCAGCAGCGACGGGACTAGCGGGACCGAGCAGTACTTC; CDR3 protein: CASSDGTSGTEQYF
clone size: .; D gene: TRBD1; J gene: TRBJ2-7; V gene: TRBV14; CDR3 DNA: TGTGCCAGCAGCCAAGATAGGGGACAGGGATCGTACGAGCAGTACTTC; CDR3 protein: CASSQDRGQGSYEQYF
clone size: .; D gene: TRBD2; J gene: TRBJ2-1; V gene: TRBV11-2; CDR3 DNA: TGTGCCAGCAGTTTTACTAGCGGGAAAGTGAGTGAGCAGTTCTTC; CDR3 protein: CASSFTSGKVSEQFF
clone size: once; D gene: TRBD2; J gene: TRBJ2-7; V gene: TRBV6-1; CDR3 DNA: TGTGCCAGCATCCGCGGGAGGGCCTCCTACGAGCAGTACTTC; CDR3 protein: CASIRGRASYEQYF
clone size: .; D gene: .; J gene: TRBJ1-4; V gene: TRBV7-6; CDR3 DNA: TGTGCCAGCAGCCCTAGGGTCGGGGCTAATGAAAAACTGTTTTTT; CDR3 protein: CASSPRVGANEKLFF
clone size: .; D gene: TRBD1; J gene: TRBJ1-5; V gene: TRBV5-1; CDR3 DNA: TGCGCCAGCAGCTTCGGCGACAGGGCAAATCAGCCCCAGCATTTT; CDR3 protein: CASSFGDRANQPQHF
clone size: .; D gene: .; J gene: TRBJ1-1; V gene: TRBV21-1; CDR3 DNA: TGTGCCAGCAGCTTATACAGGGGGCTCCTCCTCAACACTGAAGCTTTCTTT; CDR3 protein: CASSLYRGLLLNTEAFF
clone size: .; D gene: TRBD1; J gene: TRBJ1-5; V gene: TRBV5-4; CDR3 DNA: TGTGCCAGCAGCCCAGGGACAGAGACCTTACTCAATCAGCCCCAGCATTTT; CDR3 protein: CASSPGTETLLNQPQHF
clone size: few; D gene: TRBD2; J gene: TRBJ2-1; V gene: TRBV7-2; CDR3 DNA: TGTGCCAGCAGCTTAGTGGGAGGGCACAATGAGCAGTTCTTC; CDR3 protein: CASSLVGGHNEQFF
clone size: .; D gene: TRBD1; J gene: TRBJ2-3; V gene: TRBV7-6; CDR3 DNA: TGTGCCAGCAGCCCGGGGACAGGGAGCACAGATACGCAGTATTTT; CDR3 protein: CASSPGTGSTDTQYF
clone size: .; D gene: TRBD2; J gene: TRBJ2-7; V gene: TRBV6-5; CDR3 DNA: TGTGCCAGCAGAAATCCCGGGACTAGCGATTACGAGCAGTACTTC; CDR3 protein: CASRNPGTSDYEQYF
clone size: .; D gene: TRBD1; J gene: TRBJ1-1; V gene: TRBV11-3; CDR3 DNA: TGTGCCAGCAGTCCCAGGGGGCCTAACACTGAAGCTTTCTTT; CDR3 protein: CASSPRGPNTEAFF
clone size: .; D gene: .; J gene: TRBJ1-3; V gene: TRBV7-8; CDR3 DNA: TGTGCCAGCAGCCCCAGGACAGACTCTGGAAACACCATATATTTT; CDR3 protein: CASSPRTDSGNTIYF
clone size: .; D gene: .; J gene: TRBJ1-2; V gene: TRBV12-5; CDR3 DNA: TGTGCTAGTGGTTTGTGGGACTCCTATGGCTACACCTTC; CDR3 protein: CASGLWDSYGYTF
clone size: .; D gene: TRBD2; J gene: TRBJ2-1; V gene: TRBV4-1; CDR3 DNA: TGCGCCAGCAGCCAATCTTGGGGGGGTGAGCAGTTCTTC; CDR3 protein: CASSQSWGGEQFF
clone size: .; D gene: .; J gene: TRBJ2-3; V gene: TRBV30; CDR3 DNA: TGTGCCTGGACTAGCAAGAGCACAGATACGCAGTATTTT; CDR3 protein: CAWTSKSTDTQYF
clone size: .; D gene: .; J gene: TRBJ2-7; V gene: TRBV11-2; CDR3 DNA: TGTGCCAGCAGCTTAGATCACAGCTCCTACGAGCAGTACTTC; CDR3 protein: CASSLDHSSYEQYF
clone size: .; D gene: .; J gene: TRBJ2-3; V gene: TRBV6-1; CDR3 DNA: TGTGCCAGCAGTGAAAGGATGGTAGCGGTCACAGATACGCAGTATTTT; CDR3 protein: CASSERMVAVTDTQYF
clone size: .; D gene: .; J gene: TRBJ2-2; V gene: TRBV18; CDR3 DNA: TGTGCCAGCTCCCCAGGCCCTCCGAACACCGGGGAGCTGTTTTTT; CDR3 protein: CASSPGPPNTGELFF
clone size: once; D gene: .; J gene: TRBJ2-7; V gene: TRBV9; CDR3 DNA: TGTGCCAGCAGCCCCGAGGGGGACAACTACGAGCAGTACTTC; CDR3 protein: CASSPEGDNYEQYF
clone size: .; D gene: TRBD1; J gene: TRBJ1-1; V gene: TRBV5-1; CDR3 DNA: TGCGCCAGCAGCTTGGCCAACAGGGGAGGAGCTTTCTTT; CDR3 protein: CASSLANRGGAFF
clone size: .; D gene: TRBD1; J gene: TRBJ1-5; V gene: TRBV30; CDR3 DNA: TGTGCCTGGAGCTGGGCAGGGGGTAACAATCAGCCCCAGCATTTT; CDR3 protein: CAWSWAGGNNQPQHF
clone size: .; D gene: TRBD2; J gene: TRBJ2-1; V gene: TRBV7-9; CDR3 DNA: TGTGCCAGCAGCCCCGGGACTAAGCAGTTCTTC; CDR3 protein: CASSPGTKQFF
clone size: .; D gene: TRBD2; J gene: TRBJ2-2; V gene: TRBV7-8; CDR3 DNA: TGTGCCAGCAGCTTTACGGGGGGGTCGATCGGGGAGCTGTTTTTT; CDR3 protein: CASSFTGGSIGELFF
clone size: .; D gene: TRBD1; J gene: TRBJ1-1; V gene: TRBV5-6; CDR3 DNA: TGTGCCAGCAGTCCCGGCAGGGGGGAGGCTTTCTTT; CDR3 protein: CASSPGRGEAFF
clone size: .; D gene: .; J gene: TRBJ1-2; V gene: TRBV6-5; CDR3 DNA: TGTGCCGCTAGTCGGGGGACTTATGGCTACACCTTC; CDR3 protein: CAASRGTYGYTF
clone size: once; D gene: TRBD1; J gene: TRBJ1-1; V gene: TRBV5-4; CDR3 DNA: TGTGCCAGCAGCTCTTACGCCTCGATCAGGGGGACTGAAGCTTTCTTT; CDR3 protein: CASSSYASIRGTEAFF
clone size: .; D gene: TRBD2; J gene: TRBJ2-3; V gene: TRBV28; CDR3 DNA: TGTGCCAGCAGTTTTAATATTGATAGGACTAGCGGGAGAGAAAGCACAGATACGCAGTATTTT; CDR3 protein: CASSFNIDRTSGRESTDTQYF
clone size: once; D gene: .; J gene: TRBJ2-6; V gene: TRBV11-2; CDR3 DNA: TGTGCCAGCAGCTTAGTTTATCTAGGGGCGGCTGGGGCCAACGTCCTGACTTTC; CDR3 protein: CASSLVYLGAAGANVLTF
clone size: .; D gene: TRBD1; J gene: TRBJ1-2; V gene: TRBV18; CDR3 DNA: TGTGCCAGCTCACCAACCTCAGGGGGCCTGGGCTACACCTTC; CDR3 protein: CASSPTSGGLGYTF
clone size: .; D gene: .; J gene: TRBJ2-7; V gene: TRBV4-2; CDR3 DNA: TGTGCCAGCAGCCAAGCTGGGACTTCTTCCTACGAGCAGTACTTC; CDR3 protein: CASSQAGTSSYEQYF
clone size: .; D gene: TRBD1; J gene: TRBJ2-7; V gene: TRBV4-1; CDR3 DNA: TGCGCCAGCAGCCAACCGTGGGACAGGCGCATAGGCCAGTACTTC; CDR3 protein: CASSQPWDRRIGQYF
clone size: few; D gene: .; J gene: TRBJ1-1; V gene: TRBV4-1; CDR3 DNA: TGCGCCAGCAGCCAAGATTCGGGGAACACTGAAGCTTTCTTT; CDR3 protein: CASSQDSGNTEAFF
clone size: .; D gene: TRBD2; J gene: TRBJ2-7; V gene: TRBV10-2; CDR3 DNA: TGCGCCAGCAGTGGTGGGACTAGCGGGATCTACGAGCAGTACTTC; CDR3 protein: CASSGGTSGIYEQYF
clone size: once; D gene: .; J gene: TRBJ2-3; V gene: TRBV19; CDR3 DNA: TGTGCCAGTAGTATTGTTGGGACTAGCACAGATACGCAGTATTTT; CDR3 protein: CASSIVGTSTDTQYF
clone size: few; D gene: .; J gene: TRBJ2-7; V gene: TRBV4-1; CDR3 DNA: TGCGCCAGCAGCCAACGTGGCGGCGAGCGGGCATACGAGCAGTACTTC; CDR3 protein: CASSQRGGERAYEQYF
clone size: .; D gene: TRBD1; J gene: TRBJ2-7; V gene: TRBV14; CDR3 DNA: TGTGCCTTCCGGACAGGGAGTTCAGGGCAGTACTTC; CDR3 protein: CAFRTGSSGQYF
clone size: .; D gene: .; J gene: TRBJ2-7; V gene: TRBV5-3; CDR3 DNA: TGTGCCAGAAGCTGGCAAAACTACGAGCAGTACTTC; CDR3 protein: CARSWQNYEQYF
clone size: once; D gene: TRBD2; J gene: TRBJ2-7; V gene: TRBV15; CDR3 DNA: TGTGCCACCAGCAGAGATCTTGTAGCGGGAGGGCGAGGCGAGCAGTACTTC; CDR3 protein: CATSRDLVAGGRGEQYF
clone size: few; D gene: .; J gene: TRBJ2-3; V gene: TRBV10-3; CDR3 DNA: TGTGCCATCAGTGAGTCGGCCATCCGTAGCACAGATACGCAGTATTTT; CDR3 protein: CAISESAIRSTDTQYF
clone size: .; D gene: TRBD1; J gene: TRBJ2-7; V gene: TRBV6-5; CDR3 DNA: TGTGCCAGCAGTTACTCGGACAGGGGTCGGCAGTACTTC; CDR3 protein: CASSYSDRGRQYF
clone size: .; D gene: TRBD2; J gene: TRBJ2-3; V gene: TRBV5-1; CDR3 DNA: TGCGCCAGCAGCTCTAGCGGGAGGTGGGGAGATACGCAGTATTTT; CDR3 protein: CASSSSGRWGDTQYF
clone size: .; D gene: .; J gene: TRBJ1-5; V gene: TRBV7-9; CDR3 DNA: TGTGCCAGCAGCTTAGGAGGTTGGCAGCCCCAGCATTTT; CDR3 protein: CASSLGGWQPQHF